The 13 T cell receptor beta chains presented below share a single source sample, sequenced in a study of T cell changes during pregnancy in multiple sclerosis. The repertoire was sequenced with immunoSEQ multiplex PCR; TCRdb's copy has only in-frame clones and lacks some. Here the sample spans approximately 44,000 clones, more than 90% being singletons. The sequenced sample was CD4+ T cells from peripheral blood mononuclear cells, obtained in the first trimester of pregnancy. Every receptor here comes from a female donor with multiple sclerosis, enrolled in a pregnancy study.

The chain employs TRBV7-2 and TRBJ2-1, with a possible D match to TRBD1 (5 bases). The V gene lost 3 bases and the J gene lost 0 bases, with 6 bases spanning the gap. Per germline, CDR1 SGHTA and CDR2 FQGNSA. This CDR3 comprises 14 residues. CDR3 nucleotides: TGTGCCAGCAGCTTGGACAACTCCTACAATGAGCAGTTCTTC. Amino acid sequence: CASSLDNSYNEQFF. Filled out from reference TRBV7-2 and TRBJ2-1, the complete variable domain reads GAGVSQSPSNKVTEKGKDVELRCDPISGHTALYWYRQSLGQGLEFLIYFQGNSAPDKSGLPSDRFSAERTGGSVSTLTIQRTQQEDSAVYLCASSLDNSYNEQFFGPGTRLTVL.

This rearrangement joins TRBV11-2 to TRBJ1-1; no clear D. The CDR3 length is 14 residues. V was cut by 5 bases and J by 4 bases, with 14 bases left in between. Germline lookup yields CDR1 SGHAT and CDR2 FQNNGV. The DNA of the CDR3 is TGTGCCAGCAGCCCCCAGGTGTTGGGCACTGAAGCTTTCTTT. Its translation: CASSPQVLGTEAFF.

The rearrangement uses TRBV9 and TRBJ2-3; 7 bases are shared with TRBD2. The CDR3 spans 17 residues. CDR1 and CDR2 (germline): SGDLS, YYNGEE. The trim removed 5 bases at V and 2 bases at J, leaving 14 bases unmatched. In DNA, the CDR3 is TGTGCCAGCAGTTCCCGCCTTGGCGGGAGTAACACAGATACGCAGTATTTT. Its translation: CASSSRLGGSNTDTQYF.

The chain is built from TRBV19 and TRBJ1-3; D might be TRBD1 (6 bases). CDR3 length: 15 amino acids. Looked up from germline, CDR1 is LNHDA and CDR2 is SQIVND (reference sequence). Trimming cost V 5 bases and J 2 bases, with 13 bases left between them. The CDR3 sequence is CASSWGRDTGNTIYF. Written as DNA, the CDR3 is TGTGCCAGTAGTTGGGGCAGGGACACTGGAAACACCATATATTTT.

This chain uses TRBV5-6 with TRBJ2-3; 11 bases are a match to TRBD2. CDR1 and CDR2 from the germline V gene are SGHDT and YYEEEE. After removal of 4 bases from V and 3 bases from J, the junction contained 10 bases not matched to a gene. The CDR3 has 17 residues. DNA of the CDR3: TGTGCCAGCAGCGAAAAGGCGGGACTAGCGGTAACAGATACGCAGTATTTT. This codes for CASSEKAGLAVTDTQYF. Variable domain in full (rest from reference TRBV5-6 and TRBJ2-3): DAGVTQSPTHLIKTRGQQVTLRCSPKSGHDTVSWYQQALGQGPQFIFQYYEEEERQRGNFPDRFSGHQFPNYSSELNVNALLLGDSALYLCASSEKAGLAVTDTQYFGPGTRLTVL.

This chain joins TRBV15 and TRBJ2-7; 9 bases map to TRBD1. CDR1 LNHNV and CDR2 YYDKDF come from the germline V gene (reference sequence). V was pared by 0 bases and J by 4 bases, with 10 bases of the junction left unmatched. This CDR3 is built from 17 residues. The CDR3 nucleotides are TGTGCCACCAGCAGAGATAACAGGGGGCAAGGGGTTTACGAGCAGTACTTC. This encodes CATSRDNRGQGVYEQYF.

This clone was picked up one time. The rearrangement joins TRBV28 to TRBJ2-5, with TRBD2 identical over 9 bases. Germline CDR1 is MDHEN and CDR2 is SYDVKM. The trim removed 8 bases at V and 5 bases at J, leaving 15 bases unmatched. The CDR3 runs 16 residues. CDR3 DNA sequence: TGTGCCAGCGGACTCCCCGGGGTAGCGGGGGCGGAGACCCAGTACTTC. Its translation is CASGLPGVAGAETQYF. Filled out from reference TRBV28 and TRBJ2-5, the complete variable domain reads DVKVTQSSRYLVKRTGEKVFLECVQDMDHENMFWYRQDPGLGLRLIYFSYDVKMKEKGDIPEGYSVSREKKERFSLILESASTNQTSMYLCASGLPGVAGAETQYFGPGTRLLVL.

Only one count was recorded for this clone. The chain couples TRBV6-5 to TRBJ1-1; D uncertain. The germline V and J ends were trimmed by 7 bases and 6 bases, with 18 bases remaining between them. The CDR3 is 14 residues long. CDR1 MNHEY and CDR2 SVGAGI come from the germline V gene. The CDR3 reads CASTHTGNRPEAFF. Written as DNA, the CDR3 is TGTGCCAGCACCCATACGGGGAATAGGCCTGAAGCTTTCTTT.

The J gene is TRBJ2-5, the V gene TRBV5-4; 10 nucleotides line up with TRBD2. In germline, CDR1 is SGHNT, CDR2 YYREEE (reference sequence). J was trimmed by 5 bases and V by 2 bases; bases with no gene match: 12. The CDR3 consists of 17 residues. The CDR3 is CASSFGASGRVGETQYF. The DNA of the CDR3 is TGTGCCAGCAGCTTTGGAGCTAGCGGGAGAGTGGGGGAGACCCAGTACTTC.

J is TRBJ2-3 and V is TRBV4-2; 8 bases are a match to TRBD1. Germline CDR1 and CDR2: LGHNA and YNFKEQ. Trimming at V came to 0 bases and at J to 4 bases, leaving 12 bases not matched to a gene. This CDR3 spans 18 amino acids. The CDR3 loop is CASSQDGAQGVSSDTQYF. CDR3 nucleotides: TGTGCCAGCAGCCAAGATGGGGCACAGGGGGTGTCTTCAGATACGCAGTATTTT.

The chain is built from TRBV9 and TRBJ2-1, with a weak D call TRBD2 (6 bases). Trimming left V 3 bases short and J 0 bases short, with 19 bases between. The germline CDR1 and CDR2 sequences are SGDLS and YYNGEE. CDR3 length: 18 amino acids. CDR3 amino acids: CASSGDLLAQNSYNEQFF. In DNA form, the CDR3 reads TGTGCCAGCAGCGGAGACCTCCTAGCGCAGAACTCCTACAATGAGCAGTTCTTC.

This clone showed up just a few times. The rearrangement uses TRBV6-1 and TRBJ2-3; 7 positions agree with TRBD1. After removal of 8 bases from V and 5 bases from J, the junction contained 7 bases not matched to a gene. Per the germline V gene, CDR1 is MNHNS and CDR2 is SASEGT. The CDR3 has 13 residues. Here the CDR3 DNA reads TGTGCCAGCGGGGACAGCTGGAAAGATACGCAGTATTTT. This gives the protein CASGDSWKDTQYF.

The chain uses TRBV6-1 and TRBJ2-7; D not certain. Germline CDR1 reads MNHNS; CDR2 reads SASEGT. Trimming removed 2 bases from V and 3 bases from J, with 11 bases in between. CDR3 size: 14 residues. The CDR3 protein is CASSEPWQYYEQYF. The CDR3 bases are TGTGCCAGCAGTGAACCTTGGCAGTACTACGAGCAGTACTTC.